This T cell receptor beta chain was captured by sequencing in a study of cytotoxic CD8 clonotypes in ibrutinib-treated CLL. Losses at the gene ends were 6 bases for V and 3 bases for J; bases not matched to a gene: 6. This CDR3 has 15 residues. Germline CDR1 SGHAT, CDR2 FQDESV (reference sequence). Sequencing was designed to attain a depth spanning 1 in 200,000 to 1 in 1 million T cells. The table came from immunoSEQ multiplex PCR; TCRdb's copy has only in-frame clones and leaves some out. The sample comprises tens of thousands of clones, about 86% of which are singletons, and less than 6.5% rests with the top ten.

The chain is built from TRBV11-1 and TRBJ2-7, with TRBD2 identical over 12 bases. This specimen consisted of PBMCs, obtained before ibrutinib treatment. The clonotype originates from a human donor with chronic lymphocytic leukemia. The CDR3 DNA sequence: TGTGCCAGCAGTCCTCGACTAGCGGGAGTCTACGAGCAGTACTTC. This gives the protein CASSPRLAGVYEQYF.